The T cell receptor beta chain under discussion was sequenced for a study of T cell responses to AZD1222 COVID-19 vaccine. Study-level points and caveats: Variant regions that are unmutated are reportedly the target of nearly half of spike-specific TCRs. Baseline seropositivity characterized only a handful of AZD1222 recipients. Mostly white British, mostly female donors; authors suggested clonal diversity may be underestimated. Vaccine-associated CD4 TCRs ranged over spike, dominating at 160-218 and 743-854.

Produced via immunoSEQ multiplex PCR; TCRdb's table is partial and in-frame only. The sample consists of 90,000 to 95,000 clones, roughly 91% of them appearing once. For this clone: Its antigen remains unidentified.

From germline, CDR1 is LNHDA and CDR2 SQIVND (reference sequence). The V and J ends lost 4 bases and 6 bases respectively, with 13 bases between them. The CDR3 is made up of 15 amino acids. The sequencing used peripheral blood, collected on day 0 of AZD1222 vaccination. This clonotype was obtained from an adult in good health. The chain couples TRBV19 to TRBJ1-6, with TRBD1 as a possible D gene (6 bases). The CDR3, as DNA: TGTGCCAGTAGTAGTATGGGGGCTTTTAATTCACCCCTCCACTTT. This encodes CASSSMGAFNSPLHF.